This entry concerns a single TCR beta chain. The sample originates from a study of control samples from healthy donors and cancer patients. Germline CDR1 reads GTSNPN; CDR2 reads SVGIG (reference sequence). This CDR3 region has 12 residues. The V and J ends lost 0 bases and 4 bases respectively, with 4 bases between them. Generated by immunoSEQ multiplex PCR, the TCRdb table keeps only in-frame clones and is missing some. The table records around 190,000 clones, around 90% of them present only once. The genes are TRBV30 and TRBJ1-5, with D unclear. The sequenced sample was blood. This TCR was sampled from a woman between 45 and 65 years old in good health. For the CDR3, the DNA is TGTGCCTGGAGTGTCCTTAATCAGCCCCAGCATTTT. This codes for CAWSVLNQPQHF.